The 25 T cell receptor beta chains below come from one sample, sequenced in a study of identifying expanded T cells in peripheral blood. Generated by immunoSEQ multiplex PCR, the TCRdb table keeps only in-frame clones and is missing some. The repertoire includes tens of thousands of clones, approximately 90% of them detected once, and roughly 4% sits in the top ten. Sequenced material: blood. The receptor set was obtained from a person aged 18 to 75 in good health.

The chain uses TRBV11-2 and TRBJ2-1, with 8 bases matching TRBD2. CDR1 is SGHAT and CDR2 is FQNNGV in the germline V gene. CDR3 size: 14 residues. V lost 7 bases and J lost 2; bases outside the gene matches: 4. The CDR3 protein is CASKEREPYNEQFF. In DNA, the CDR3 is TGTGCCAGCAAGGAGCGGGAGCCCTACAATGAGCAGTTCTTC.

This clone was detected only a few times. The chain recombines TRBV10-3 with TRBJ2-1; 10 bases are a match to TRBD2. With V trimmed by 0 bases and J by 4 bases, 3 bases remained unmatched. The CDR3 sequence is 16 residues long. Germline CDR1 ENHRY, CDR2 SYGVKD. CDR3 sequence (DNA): TGTGCCATCAGTGAGTCGAGCGGGGGGGTATACAATGAGCAGTTCTTC. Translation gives CAISESSGGVYNEQFF.

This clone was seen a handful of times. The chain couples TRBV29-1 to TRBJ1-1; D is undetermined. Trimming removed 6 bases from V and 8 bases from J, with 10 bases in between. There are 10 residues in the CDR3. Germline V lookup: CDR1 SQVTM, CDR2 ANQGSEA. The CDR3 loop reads CSVRVSEAFF. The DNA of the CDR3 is TGCAGCGTCCGGGTTTCGGAAGCTTTCTTT.

CDR3 in amino acids: CASSKWRGTEPTTGELFF. The CDR3 region has the DNA TGTGCCAGCAGCAAATGGCGGGGAACGGAGCCCACCACCGGGGAGCTGTTTTTT. The rearrangement joins TRBV21-1 to TRBJ2-2; TRBD2, the table's D call, lacks a check against the DNA. TRBV21-1 is listed as a pseudogene. CDR3 length: 18 residues.

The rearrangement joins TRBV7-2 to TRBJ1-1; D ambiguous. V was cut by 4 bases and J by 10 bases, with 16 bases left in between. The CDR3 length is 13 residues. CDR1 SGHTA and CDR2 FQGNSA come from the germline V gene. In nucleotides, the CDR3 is TGTGCCAGCAGCTCCTATACAGCCGTAGGAGCTTTCTTT. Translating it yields CASSSYTAVGAFF. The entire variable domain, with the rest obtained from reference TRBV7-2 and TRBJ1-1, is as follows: GAGVSQSPSNKVTEKGKDVELRCDPISGHTALYWYRQSLGQGLEFLIYFQGNSAPDKSGLPSDRFSAERTGGSVSTLTIQRTQQEDSAVYLCASSSYTAVGAFFGQGTRLTVV.

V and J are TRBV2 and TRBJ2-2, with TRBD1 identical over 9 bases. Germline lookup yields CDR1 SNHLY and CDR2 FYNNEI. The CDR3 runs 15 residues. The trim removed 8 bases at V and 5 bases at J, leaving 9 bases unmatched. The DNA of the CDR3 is TGTGCCAGCGTGAGCCGGGACAGGGTAACCGGGGAGCTGTTTTTT. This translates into CASVSRDRVTGELFF.

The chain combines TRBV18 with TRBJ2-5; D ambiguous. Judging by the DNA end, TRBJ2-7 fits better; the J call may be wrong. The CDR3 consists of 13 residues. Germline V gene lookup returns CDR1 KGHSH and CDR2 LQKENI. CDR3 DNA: TGTGCCAGCTCACCAGGCCTAACCTACGAGCAGTACTTC. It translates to CASSPGLTYEQYF.

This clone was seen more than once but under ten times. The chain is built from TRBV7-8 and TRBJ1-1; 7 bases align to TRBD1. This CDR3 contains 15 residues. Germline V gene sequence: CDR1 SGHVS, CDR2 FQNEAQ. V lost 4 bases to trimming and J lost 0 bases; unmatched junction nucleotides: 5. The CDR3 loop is CASSSAGGLNTEAFF. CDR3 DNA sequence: TGTGCCAGCAGCTCGGCAGGGGGATTGAACACTGAAGCTTTCTTT.

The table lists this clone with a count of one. CDR3 in amino acids: CASSPLSQGTEAFF. The CDR3 DNA reads as TGTGCCAGCAGCCCTCTTAGTCAGGGCACTGAAGCTTTCTTT. The V call is TRBV7-9, the J call TRBJ1-1, with D perhaps TRBD1 (5 bases). Germline CDR1 reads SEHNR; CDR2 reads FQNEAQ (reference sequence). The ends were cut back, 5 bases at V and 4 bases at J, with 14 bases in the middle. CDR3 length: 14 residues.

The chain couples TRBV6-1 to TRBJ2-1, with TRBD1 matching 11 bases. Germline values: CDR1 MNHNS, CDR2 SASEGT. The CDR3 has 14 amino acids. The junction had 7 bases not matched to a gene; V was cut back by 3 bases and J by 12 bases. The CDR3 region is CASSDGTGGSSQFF. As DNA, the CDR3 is TGTGCCAGCAGTGACGGGACAGGGGGTAGTTCGCAGTTCTTC.

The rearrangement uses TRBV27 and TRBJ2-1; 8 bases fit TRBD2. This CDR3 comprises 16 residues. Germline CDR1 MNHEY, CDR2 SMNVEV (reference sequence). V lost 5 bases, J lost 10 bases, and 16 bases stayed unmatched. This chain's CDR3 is CASSPIPGLGGAEQFF. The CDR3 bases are TGTGCCAGCAGTCCCATCCCGGGACTAGGCGGGGCAGAGCAGTTCTTC.

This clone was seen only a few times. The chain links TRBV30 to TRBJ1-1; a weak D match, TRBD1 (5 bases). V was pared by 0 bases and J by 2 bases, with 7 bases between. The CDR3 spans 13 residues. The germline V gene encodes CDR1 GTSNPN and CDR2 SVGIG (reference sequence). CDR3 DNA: TGTGCCTGGAGTGTCAGGGAAAACACTGAAGCTTTCTTT. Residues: CAWSVRENTEAFF.

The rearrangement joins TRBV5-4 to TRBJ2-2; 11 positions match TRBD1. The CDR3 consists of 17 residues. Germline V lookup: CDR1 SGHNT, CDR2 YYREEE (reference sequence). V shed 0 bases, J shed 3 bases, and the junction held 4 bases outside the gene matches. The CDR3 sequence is CASSLARGQGDTGELFF. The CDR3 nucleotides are TGTGCCAGCAGCTTGGCCAGGGGACAGGGGGACACCGGGGAGCTGTTTTTT.

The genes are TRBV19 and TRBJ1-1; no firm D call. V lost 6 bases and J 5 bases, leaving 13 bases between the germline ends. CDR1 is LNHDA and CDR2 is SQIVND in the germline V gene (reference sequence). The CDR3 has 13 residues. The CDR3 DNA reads TGTGCCAGTAGAAAGGACGGCGGGACTGAAGCTTTCTTT. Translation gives CASRKDGGTEAFF. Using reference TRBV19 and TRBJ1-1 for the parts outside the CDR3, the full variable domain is DGGITQSPKYLFRKEGQNVTLSCEQNLNHDAMYWYRQDPGQGLRLIYYSQIVNDFQKGDIAEGYSVSREKKESFPLTVTSAQKNPTAFYLCASRKDGGTEAFFGQGTRLTVV.

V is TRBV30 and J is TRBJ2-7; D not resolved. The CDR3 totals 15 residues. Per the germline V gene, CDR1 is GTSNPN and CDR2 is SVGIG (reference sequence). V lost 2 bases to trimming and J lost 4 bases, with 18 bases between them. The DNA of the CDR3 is TGTGCCTGGAGTCACCCCACCCTGACTTGGTACGAGCAGTACTTC. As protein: CAWSHPTLTWYEQYF.

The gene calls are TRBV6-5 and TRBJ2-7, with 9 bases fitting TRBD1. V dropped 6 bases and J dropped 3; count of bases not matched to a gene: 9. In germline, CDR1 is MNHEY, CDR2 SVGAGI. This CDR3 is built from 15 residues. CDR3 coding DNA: TGTGCCAGCAGCAGAACCGGGACAGGGATCTACGAGCAGTACTTC. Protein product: CASSRTGTGIYEQYF.

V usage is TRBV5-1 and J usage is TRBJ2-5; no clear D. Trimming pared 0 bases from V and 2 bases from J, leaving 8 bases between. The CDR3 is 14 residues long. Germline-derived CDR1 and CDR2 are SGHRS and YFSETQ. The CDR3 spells CASSLGFRQETQYF. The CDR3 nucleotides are TGCGCCAGCAGCTTGGGTTTCAGACAAGAGACCCAGTACTTC. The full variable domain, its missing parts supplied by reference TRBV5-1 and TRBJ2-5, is KAGVTQTPRYLIKTRGQQVTLSCSPISGHRSVSWYQQTPGQGLQFLFEYFSETQRNKGNFPGRFSGRQFSNSRSEMNVSTLELGDSALYLCASSLGFRQETQYFGPGTRLLVL.

The CDR3 spells CAISEGYNEQFF. CDR3 nucleotide sequence: TGTGCCATCAGTGAAGGGTACAATGAGCAGTTCTTC. This rearrangement joins TRBV10-3 to TRBJ2-1; D gene ambiguous. CDR1 is ENHRY, CDR2 SYGVKD, per germline. V shed 3 bases and J shed 4 bases, with 4 bases lying between them. There are 12 residues in the CDR3.

The CDR3, as DNA: TGCGCCAGCAGCCCGGTATGGACCGGGGAGCTGTTTTTT. It codes for CASSPVWTGELFF. The rearrangement joins TRBV5-1 to TRBJ2-2, with D hard to call. With 4 bases removed from V and 5 bases from J, the gap between germline ends came to 9 bases. The CDR3 consists of 13 residues. The germline gives CDR1 SGHRS, CDR2 YFSETQ. Based on the CDR3 plus reference TRBV5-1 and TRBJ2-2, the full variable domain is KAGVTQTPRYLIKTRGQQVTLSCSPISGHRSVSWYQQTPGQGLQFLFEYFSETQRNKGNFPGRFSGRQFSNSRSEMNVSTLELGDSALYLCASSPVWTGELFFGEGSRLTVL.

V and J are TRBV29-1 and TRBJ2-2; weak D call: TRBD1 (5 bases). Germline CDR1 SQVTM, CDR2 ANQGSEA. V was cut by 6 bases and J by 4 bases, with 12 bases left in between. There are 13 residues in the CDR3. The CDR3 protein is CSVTGSTTGELFF. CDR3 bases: TGCAGCGTCACAGGCAGTACCACCGGGGAGCTGTTTTTT.

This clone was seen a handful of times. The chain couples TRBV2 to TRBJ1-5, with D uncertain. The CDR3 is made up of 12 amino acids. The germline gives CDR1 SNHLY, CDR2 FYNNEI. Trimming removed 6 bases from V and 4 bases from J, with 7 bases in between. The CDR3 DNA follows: TGTGCCAGCAGAGGCGGGAATCAGCCCCAGCATTTT. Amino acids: CASRGGNQPQHF.

The CDR3 sequence: CSVGGPGLFGKLFF. CDR3 DNA sequence: TGCAGCGTTGGGGGGCCTGGACTTTTCGGGAAACTGTTTTTT. The rearrangement joins TRBV29-1 to TRBJ1-4; possible D gene TRBD1, 6 bases. V lost 4 bases to trimming and J lost 11 bases, with 20 bases between them. This CDR3 is 14 amino acids long. Germline V gene sequence: CDR1 SQVTM, CDR2 ANQGSEA.

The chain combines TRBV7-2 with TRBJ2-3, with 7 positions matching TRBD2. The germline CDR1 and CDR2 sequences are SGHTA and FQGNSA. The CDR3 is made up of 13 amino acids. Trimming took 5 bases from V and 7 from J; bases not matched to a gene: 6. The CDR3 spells CASSPAGTNTQYF. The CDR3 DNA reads TGTGCCAGCAGCCCAGCGGGAACAAATACGCAGTATTTT.

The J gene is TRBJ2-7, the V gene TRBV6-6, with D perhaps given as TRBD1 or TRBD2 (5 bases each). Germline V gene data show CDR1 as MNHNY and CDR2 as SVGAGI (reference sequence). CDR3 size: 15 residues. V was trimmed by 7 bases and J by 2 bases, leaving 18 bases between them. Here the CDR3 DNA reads TGTGCCAGCACCCTGGGAGCCAGGGTGGCCTACGAGCAGTACTTC. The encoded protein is CASTLGARVAYEQYF.

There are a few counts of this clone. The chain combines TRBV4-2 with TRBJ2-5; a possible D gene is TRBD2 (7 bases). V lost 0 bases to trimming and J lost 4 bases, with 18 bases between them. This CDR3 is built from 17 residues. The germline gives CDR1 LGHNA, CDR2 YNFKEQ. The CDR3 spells CASSQEGGGYERETQYF. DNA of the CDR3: TGTGCCAGCAGCCAAGAGGGGGGGGGCTACGAGCGAGAGACCCAGTACTTC.